Listed below are T cell receptor beta chains from one sample, sequenced in a study of T cells in Graves' hyperthyroidism and ophthalmopathy. TCRdb reprocessed the multiplex PCR reads via MiXCR and lists one record per CDR3 protein. Here the sample spans approximately 740,000 distinct CDR3 sequences, less than 15% being singletons. The sample comprised blood. These receptors all come from a young woman with Graves' hyperthyroidism. CDR3s include the opening cysteine and the closing phenylalanine or tryptophan. The D gene is left open where the match is weak. Clone size is shown for a subset of rows, as once, few, many or a class of expanded clone.

V: TRBV7-2
J: TRBJ2-1
size: many
D: TRBD2
DNA: TGTGCCAGCAGCCCGAGACGGAAACTAGCGGGAGGGCGATATGGGTATGAGCAGTTCTTC
CDR3: CASSPRRKLAGGRYGYEQFF

V: TRBV7-2
J: TRBJ2-3
size: -
D: TRBD2
DNA: TGTGCCAGCAGCAGAAGCGGGGTGGGGAGCAGGACAGATACGCAGTATTTT
CDR3: CASSRSGVGSRTDTQYF

V: TRBV5-6
J: TRBJ2-7
size: -
D: -
DNA: TGTGCCAGCAGCTCCCTGGGACGGGCTTACGAGCAGTACTTC
CDR3: CASSSLGRAYEQYF

V: TRBV29-1
J: TRBJ2-5
size: -
D: -
DNA: TGCAGCGCCTTACAGTTTTCGCCACTCCAGCAAGAGACCCAGTACTTC
CDR3: CSALQFSPLQQETQYF

V: TRBV3-1
J: TRBJ1-4
size: few
D: -
DNA: TGTGCCAGCAGCCAACCCCTCAATGAAAAACTGTTTTTT
CDR3: CASSQPLNEKLFF

V: TRBV27
J: TRBJ1-6
size: -
D: -
DNA: TGTGCCAGCAGAACTCACGGACAGCTGGGCTCACCCCTCCACTTT
CDR3: CASRTHGQLGSPLHF

V: TRBV19
J: TRBJ2-1
size: few
D: -
DNA: TGTGCCAGTAGGAGGGACCTCTCCTACAATGAGCAGTTCTTC
CDR3: CASRRDLSYNEQFF

V: TRBV28
J: TRBJ2-2
size: -
D: -
DNA: TGTGCCAGCAGTTATATGGGGGTGGCCTTTTCGAACACCGGGGAGCTGTTTTTT
CDR3: CASSYMGVAFSNTGELFF

V: TRBV30
J: TRBJ2-7
size: many
D: -
DNA: TGTGCCTGGAGCCCCCATCTTAACGTCGAGTACGAGCAGTACTTC
CDR3: CAWSPHLNVEYEQYF

V: TRBV3-1
J: TRBJ2-1
size: many
D: -
DNA: TGTGCCAGCAGCCGTTCTCACAATGAGCAGTTCTTC
CDR3: CASSRSHNEQFF

V: TRBV7-2
J: TRBJ2-2
size: many
D: TRBD2
DNA: TGTGCCAGCAGCCTTACTAGCGGATACACCGGGGAGCTGTTTTTT
CDR3: CASSLTSGYTGELFF

V: TRBV13
J: TRBJ2-1
size: -
D: TRBD1
DNA: TGTGCCAGCAGCTCCCTCCCGACAGGGGCGATTAACAATGAGCAGTTCTTC
CDR3: CASSSLPTGAINNEQFF

V: TRBV2
J: TRBJ2-1
size: many
D: -
DNA: TGTGCCAGCAGTCCTGGGCTTTCGAGCTCCTACAATGAGCAGTTCTTC
CDR3: CASSPGLSSSYNEQFF

V: TRBV6-2/TRBV6-3
J: TRBJ2-7
size: many
D: -
DNA: TGTGCCAGCACGGCAGGATCCCGCGAGCAGTACTTC
CDR3: CASTAGSREQYF

V: TRBV27
J: TRBJ2-1
size: many
D: -
DNA: TGTGCCAGCAGTTTATACCAGGGAAACAATGAGCAGTTCTTC
CDR3: CASSLYQGNNEQFF

V: TRBV11-2
J: TRBJ1-4
size: -
D: TRBD1
DNA: TGTGCCAGCAGTGATGGGACAGGTGACGAAAAACTGTTTTTT
CDR3: CASSDGTGDEKLFF

V: TRBV7-3
J: TRBJ2-1
size: many
D: TRBD2
DNA: TGTGCCAGCAGCCCCTGGACTAGCGGGAATTTACATGAGCAGTTCTTC
CDR3: CASSPWTSGNLHEQFF

V: TRBV9
J: TRBJ2-5
size: few
D: TRBD2
DNA: TGTGCCAGCAGCGTTGGGACTAGCGTGCAGACCCAGTACTTC
CDR3: CASSVGTSVQTQYF

V: TRBV5-1
J: TRBJ2-1
size: many
D: TRBD2
DNA: TGCGCCAGCAGCTTGTTCCCCAGCGGGAGCACGATGGATGAGCAGTTCTTC
CDR3: CASSLFPSGSTMDEQFF

V: TRBV28
J: TRBJ1-4
size: many
D: -
DNA: TGTGCCAGCAGATTCGGGACGGGCAATGAAAAACTGTTTTTT
CDR3: CASRFGTGNEKLFF

V: TRBV2
J: TRBJ2-7
size: -
D: TRBD1
DNA: TGTGCCAGCAGCACGACAGGGGCGCACTACGAGCAGTACTTC
CDR3: CASSTTGAHYEQYF

V: TRBV6-1
J: TRBJ1-3
size: -
D: -
DNA: TGTGCCAGCAGTTATTCACCCGAGGGAGCCGGAAACACCATATATTTT
CDR3: CASSYSPEGAGNTIYF

V: TRBV20-1
J: TRBJ1-5
size: few
D: -
DNA: TGCAGTGCTAGCATGGGGGACGGCAATCAGCCCCAGCATTTT
CDR3: CSASMGDGNQPQHF